The 10 T cell receptor beta chains below all came from one sample that was sequenced in a study of blood T cell repertoires in COVID-19. The protocol was immunoSEQ multiplex PCR, while the TCRdb copy is restricted to in-frame clones and leaves out a portion. The profile covers fewer than 400,000 clones, with around 85% appearing a single time and roughly 3.9% taken by the ten largest. The material sequenced was peripheral blood. These receptors were taken from a woman aged 18-30 years with acute or convalescent COVID-19.

This clone was observed once. V gene TRBV27 combines with J gene TRBJ1-2, with unresolved D. The CDR3 is made up of 16 amino acids. Trimming took 5 bases from V and 2 from J, leaving 18 bases between them. CDR1 and CDR2 from the germline V gene are MNHEY and SMNVEV (reference sequence). The CDR3 region is CASSARSRTANYGYTF. In nucleotides, the CDR3 is TGTGCCAGCAGTGCCCGATCAAGGACTGCAAACTATGGCTACACCTTC.

The chain uses TRBV19 and TRBJ2-7, with 7 nucleotides matching TRBD2. The CDR3 is made up of 15 amino acids. Germline-derived CDR1 and CDR2 are LNHDA and SQIVND (reference sequence). Unmatched junction bases numbered 9, after V lost 5 bases and J lost 2 bases. CDR3 nucleotides: TGTGCCAGTAGTCTTGGGGCAGGGAGGGCCTACGAGCAGTACTTC. It codes for CASSLGAGRAYEQYF.

This sequence joins TRBV7-3 and TRBJ2-7, with 8 bases aligning to TRBD2. Unmatched junction bases numbered 11, after V lost 8 bases and J lost 5 bases. The CDR3 totals 14 residues. Germline V gives CDR1 SGHTA, CDR2 FQGTGA. CDR3 loop: CASSPGGGRNEQYF. The CDR3 nucleotides read TGTGCCAGCTCTCCCGGGGGGGGCAGGAACGAGCAGTACTTC.

The J gene is TRBJ2-3, the V gene TRBV3-1 (or the pseudogene TRBV3-2); D is undetermined. V was trimmed by 1 base and J by 3 bases, leaving 8 bases between them. Germline V lookup: CDR1 LGHDT, CDR2 YNNKEL (reference sequence). The CDR3 is made up of 14 amino acids. The chain's CDR3 is CASSQVVRTDTQYF. For the CDR3, the DNA is TGTGCCAGCAGCCAAGTGGTCCGGACAGATACGCAGTATTTT.

The chain combines TRBV13 with TRBJ2-1; 7 nucleotides match TRBD2. The CDR3 sequence is 19 residues long. From germline, CDR1 is PRHDT and CDR2 FYEKMQ (reference sequence). The V gene end was trimmed by 4 bases and the J gene end by 9 bases; junction bases not matched to a gene: 24. The CDR3 here is CASSSGGTLTSAPRGEQFF. The CDR3 DNA is TGTGCCAGCAGCTCCGGAGGAACCTTAACTAGCGCACCAAGGGGTGAGCAGTTCTTC.

V usage is TRBV7-8 and J usage is TRBJ1-2, with 9 positions matching TRBD1. From germline, CDR1 is SGHVS and CDR2 FQNEAQ. The length of the CDR3 is 14 residues. The ends lost 0 bases at V and 8 bases at J; junction bases unmatched: 4. CDR3 coding DNA: TGTGCCAGCAGCTTAGCGGGACAGGGCGGAGGCTACACCTTC. Amino acids: CASSLAGQGGGYTF. The full variable domain, rest sourced from reference TRBV7-8 and TRBJ1-2, is GAGVSQSPRYKVAKRGQDVALRCDPISGHVSLFWYQQALGQGPEFLTYFQNEAQLDKSGLPSDRFFAERPEGSVSTLKIQRTQQEDSAVYLCASSLAGQGGGYTFGSGTRLTVV.

The chain uses TRBV28 and TRBJ2-7, with TRBD1 identical over 7 bases. J gave up 2 bases and V 5 bases, and 6 bases lay outside the gene matches. The CDR3 spans 14 residues. CDR1 and CDR2 (germline): MDHEN, SYDVKM. The CDR3 sequence is CASSGDSSPYEQYF. The CDR3 DNA is TGTGCCAGCAGTGGGGACAGTTCTCCCTACGAGCAGTACTTC.

This sequence joins TRBV24-1 and TRBJ2-1; 9 nucleotides line up with TRBD1. The CDR3 totals 14 residues. From germline, CDR1 is KGHDR and CDR2 SFDVKD. V shed 12 bases and J 7 bases; nucleotides not matched to a gene: 12. The CDR3 DNA is TGTGCCCCCACGGGACAGGGAAACGGGAATGAGCAGTTCTTC. Protein sequence: CAPTGQGNGNEQFF.

The genes are TRBV4-1 and TRBJ1-3; D uncertain. Trimming removed 0 bases from V and 10 bases from J, with 10 bases in between. This CDR3 is 13 amino acids long. The germline V gene has CDR1 MGHRA and CDR2 YSYEKL. CDR3 bases: TGCGCCAGCAGCCAAGATCCTGGGAGTACCATATATTTT. Its translation: CASSQDPGSTIYF.

V and J are TRBV10-3 and TRBJ1-1; D remains unclear. CDR1 and CDR2 from the germline V gene are ENHRY and SYGVKD. With 8 bases removed from V and 1 base from J, the gap between germline ends came to 8 bases. CDR3 length: 12 residues. CDR3 residues: CAIAGQNTEAFF. DNA of the CDR3: TGTGCCATCGCAGGTCAGAACACTGAAGCTTTCTTT.